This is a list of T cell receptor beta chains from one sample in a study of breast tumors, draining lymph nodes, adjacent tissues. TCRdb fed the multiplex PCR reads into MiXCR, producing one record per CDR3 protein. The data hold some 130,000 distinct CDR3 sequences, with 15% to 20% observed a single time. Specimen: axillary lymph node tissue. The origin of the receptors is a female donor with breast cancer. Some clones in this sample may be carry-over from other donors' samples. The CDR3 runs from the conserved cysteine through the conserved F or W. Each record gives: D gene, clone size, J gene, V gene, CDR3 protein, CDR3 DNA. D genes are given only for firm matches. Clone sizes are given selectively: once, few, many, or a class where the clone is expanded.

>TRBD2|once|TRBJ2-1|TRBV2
CASSESTSAYYNEQFF
TGTGCCAGCAGTGAGTCGACTAGCGCCTATTACAATGAGCAGTTCTTC
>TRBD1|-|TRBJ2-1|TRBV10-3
CAISPGGGKSNEQFF
TGTGCCATCAGTCCAGGGGGCGGTAAATCCAATGAGCAGTTCTTC
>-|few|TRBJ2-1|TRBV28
CASSLTRPGNEQFF
TGTGCCAGCAGTTTGACCAGACCTGGGAATGAGCAGTTCTTC
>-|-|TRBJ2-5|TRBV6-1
CASSTRRGGGETQYF
TGTGCCAGCAGTACTCGAAGGGGGGGGGGGGAGACCCAGTACTTC
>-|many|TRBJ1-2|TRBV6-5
CASSYRDGGGYTF
TGTGCCAGCAGTTACCGGGACGGCGGTGGCTACACCTTC
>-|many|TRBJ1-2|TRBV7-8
CASSYSRAPANYGYTF
TGTGCCAGCAGCTACAGTCGGGCCCCAGCTAACTATGGCTACACCTTC
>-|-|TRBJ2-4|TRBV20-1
CSAKGHQNIQYF
TGCAGTGCTAAGGGACACCAAAACATTCAGTACTTC
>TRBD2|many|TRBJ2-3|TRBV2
CASSHTSGGGTDTQYF
TGTGCCAGCAGCCATACTAGCGGGGGGGGCACAGATACGCAGTATTTT
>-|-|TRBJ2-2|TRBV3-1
CASGQAAVAGELFF
TGTGCCAGCGGCCAAGCTGCCGTGGCCGGGGAGCTGTTTTTT
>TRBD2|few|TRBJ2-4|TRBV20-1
CSSHSGGENIQYF
TGCAGTTCCCATAGCGGGGGAGAAAACATTCAGTACTTC
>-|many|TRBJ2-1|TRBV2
CASTRGAAEQFF
TGTGCCAGCACCCGGGGGGCAGCTGAGCAGTTCTTC
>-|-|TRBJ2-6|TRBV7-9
CASSPVGEAGANVLTF
TGTGCCAGCAGCCCAGTAGGAGAAGCTGGGGCCAACGTCCTGACTTTC
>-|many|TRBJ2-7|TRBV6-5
CASSYIQGYYEQYF
TGTGCCAGCAGTTACATTCAGGGGTACTACGAGCAGTACTTC
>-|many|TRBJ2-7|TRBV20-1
CSASSPPSYEQYF
TGCAGTGCTAGTTCTCCCCCTTCCTACGAGCAGTACTTC
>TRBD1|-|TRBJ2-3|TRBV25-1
CASSESGGWTDTQYF
TGTGCCAGCAGTGAATCAGGGGGCTGGACAGATACGCAGTATTTT
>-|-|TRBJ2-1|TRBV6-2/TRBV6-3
CASLGPVSYNEQFF
TGTGCCAGCCTCGGACCGGTCTCCTACAATGAGCAGTTCTTC
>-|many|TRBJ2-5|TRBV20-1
CSLWKETQYF
TGCAGTCTGTGGAAAGAGACCCAGTACTTC
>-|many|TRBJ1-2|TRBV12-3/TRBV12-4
CASSLNSARSGYTF
TGTGCCAGCAGTTTAAATTCTGCACGGTCTGGCTACACCTTC
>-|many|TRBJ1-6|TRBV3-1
CASSQVRVGDYNSPLHF
TGTGCCAGCAGCCAAGTTAGGGTAGGGGACTATAATTCACCCCTCCACTTT
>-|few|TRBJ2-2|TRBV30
CAWGPEGAGTGELFF
TGTGCCTGGGGGCCTGAGGGAGCGGGCACCGGGGAGCTGTTTTTT
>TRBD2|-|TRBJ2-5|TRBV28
CASSLGLVGAQETQYF
TGTGCCAGCAGCCTGGGACTAGTGGGAGCTCAAGAGACCCAGTACTTC
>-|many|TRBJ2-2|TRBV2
CASRQGAGELFF
TGTGCCAGTCGGCAGGGAGCCGGGGAGCTGTTTTTT
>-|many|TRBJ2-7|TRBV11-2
CASSLSEGYEQYF
TGTGCCAGCAGCTTATCTGAGGGTTACGAGCAGTACTTC
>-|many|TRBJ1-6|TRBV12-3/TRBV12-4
CASSLGGPENSPLHF
TGTGCCAGCAGTTTAGGGGGGCCTGAGAATTCACCCCTCCACTTT
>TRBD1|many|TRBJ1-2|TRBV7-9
CASSLRTGENYGYTF
TGTGCCAGCAGCTTAAGGACAGGGGAGAACTATGGCTACACCTTC
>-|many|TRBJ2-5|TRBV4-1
CASSRAGTAAGETQYF
TGCGCCAGCAGCCGCGCGGGGACAGCCGCTGGCGAGACCCAGTACTTC
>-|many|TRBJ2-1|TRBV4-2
CASSQDQGLNEQFF
TGTGCCAGCAGCCAAGATCAGGGGCTGAATGAGCAGTTCTTC
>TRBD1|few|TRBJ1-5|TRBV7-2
CASSLGGTAVPQPQHF
TGTGCCAGCAGCTTAGGGGGGACAGCCGTCCCTCAGCCCCAGCATTTT
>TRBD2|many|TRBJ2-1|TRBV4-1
CASSQGLAGASYNEQFF
TGCGCCAGCAGCCAAGGACTAGCGGGGGCCTCCTACAATGAGCAGTTCTTC
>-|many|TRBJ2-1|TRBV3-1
CASSRTGYNEQFF
TGTGCCAGCAGCCGCACAGGGTACAATGAGCAGTTCTTC
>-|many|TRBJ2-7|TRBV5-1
CASGREYYEQYF
TGCGCCAGCGGCAGAGAATACTACGAGCAGTACTTC
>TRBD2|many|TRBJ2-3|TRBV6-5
CASRDLAGTDTQYF
TGTGCCAGCAGAGACCTAGCGGGAACAGATACGCAGTATTTT
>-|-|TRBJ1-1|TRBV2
CASSPQSEAFF
TGTGCCAGCAGTCCCCAATCTGAAGCTTTCTTT
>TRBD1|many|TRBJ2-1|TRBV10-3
CAISDPTGSTYNEQFF
TGTGCCATCAGTGACCCGACAGGGTCGACCTACAATGAGCAGTTCTTC
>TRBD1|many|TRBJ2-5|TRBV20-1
CSAAGQGIRETQYF
TGCAGTGCTGCGGGACAGGGGATTCGTGAGACCCAGTACTTC
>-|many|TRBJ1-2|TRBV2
CASTPDSLGSIRGYTF
TGTGCCAGCACCCCTGACTCGCTCGGGTCGATCCGTGGCTACACCTTC
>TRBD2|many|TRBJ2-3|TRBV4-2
CASSQRRGGVSTDTQYF
TGTGCCAGCAGCCAAAGACGGGGGGGCGTCAGCACAGATACGCAGTATTTT
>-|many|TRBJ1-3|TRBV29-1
CSVVSNSGNTIYF
TGCAGCGTTGTTTCCAACTCTGGAAACACCATATATTTT
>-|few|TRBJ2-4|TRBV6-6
CASSHPVQSVDIQYF
TGTGCCAGCAGTCATCCCGTCCAAAGCGTCGACATTCAGTACTTC
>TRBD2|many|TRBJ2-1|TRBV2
CASISTSGNYNEQFF
TGTGCCAGCATTAGTACTAGCGGGAATTACAATGAGCAGTTCTTC
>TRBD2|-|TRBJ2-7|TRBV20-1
CSARLAGTREEQYF
TGCAGTGCTAGACTAGCGGGAACACGAGAAGAGCAGTACTTC
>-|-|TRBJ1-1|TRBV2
CASSTDTWAFF
TGTGCCAGCAGTACGGACACGTGGGCTTTCTTT
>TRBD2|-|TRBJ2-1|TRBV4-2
CASGQVTSGSGDEQFF
TGTGCCAGCGGCCAAGTAACTAGCGGGAGCGGGGATGAGCAGTTCTTC
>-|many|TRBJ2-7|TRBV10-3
CAIREIRNYEQYF
TGTGCCATCAGGGAAATAAGGAACTACGAGCAGTACTTC
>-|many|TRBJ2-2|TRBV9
CASSADYYTGELFF
TGTGCCAGCAGCGCCGACTACTACACCGGGGAGCTGTTTTTT
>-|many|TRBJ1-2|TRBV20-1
CSAKSPGVIGYTF
TGCAGTGCTAAGTCTCCAGGGGTGATTGGCTACACCTTC
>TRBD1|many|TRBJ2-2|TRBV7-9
CASRTGGATGELFF
TGTGCCAGTCGGACAGGGGGCGCGACCGGGGAGCTGTTTTTT
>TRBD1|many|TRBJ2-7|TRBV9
CASSGQGVGYEQYF
TGTGCCAGCAGTGGACAGGGGGTGGGTTACGAGCAGTACTTC
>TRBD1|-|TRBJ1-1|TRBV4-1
CASSQRDRVNTEAFF
TGCGCCAGCAGCCAAAGGGACAGGGTAAACACTGAAGCTTTCTTT
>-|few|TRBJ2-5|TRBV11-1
CASSPTGQQETQYF
TGTGCCAGCAGCCCCACGGGGCAGCAAGAGACCCAGTACTTC
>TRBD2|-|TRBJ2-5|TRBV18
CASSPKGTSGTGGTQYF
TGTGCCAGCTCACCAAAGGGGACTAGCGGGACCGGAGGGACCCAGTACTTC
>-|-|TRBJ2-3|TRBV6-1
CASSGRERVGTGTQYF
-
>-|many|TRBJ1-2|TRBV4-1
CASSQDPSTPGGYTF
TGCGCCAGCAGCCAAGACCCGAGCACCCCAGGCGGCTACACCTTC
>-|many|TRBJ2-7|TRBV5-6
CASRDFSAYEQYF
TGTGCCAGCAGGGACTTTTCTGCCTACGAGCAGTACTTC
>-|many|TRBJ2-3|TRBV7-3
CASSLALTDTQYF
TGTGCCAGCAGCTTAGCGCTCACAGATACGCAGTATTTT